In this sample, the clone carrying this T cell receptor beta chain turned up a few times. The table came from immunoSEQ multiplex PCR; TCRdb's copy has only in-frame clones and leaves some out. Of some 100,000 clones in the sample, approximately 88% were seen once. The V gene lost 4 bases and the J gene lost 5 bases, with 9 bases spanning the gap. There are 13 residues in the CDR3. The V gene's germline CDR1 is SGHDN and CDR2 FVKESK. This sample was taken from a study of identifying expanded T cells in peripheral blood. Collection occurred without any documented infections or immune events in donors. The rearrangement links TRBV14 to TRBJ1-5, with D uncertain. Material for sequencing was blood. This sequence was found in a person aged 18-69 years in good health. Here the CDR3 reads CASSPKPDQPQHF. CDR3 coding DNA: TGTGCCAGCAGCCCTAAACCTGATCAGCCCCAGCATTTT.